Here is one T cell receptor (beta chain) with its context. Its cognate antigen is unknown. This sample stems from a study of cytomegalovirus exposure and HLA in healthy donors. With 2 bases clipped from V and 2 bases from J, the junction kept 10 bases outside the gene matches. The CDR3 sequence is 16 residues long. The germline CDR1 and CDR2 sequences are SGHRS and YFSETQ. Study findings and constraints: Among TCR beta chains, those listed as cytomegalovirus-associated numbered approximately 150. Using the classifier, cytomegalovirus status was reportedly diagnosed with high specificity and sensitivity.

Vbeta (60) and Jbeta (13) primers were used in the PCR. Sequenced by immunoSEQ multiplex PCR; TCRdb stores in-frame clones only, minus some. The table lists about 120,000 clones, roughly 71% of them singletons, with about 2.8% in the top ten. Sequencing used PBMCs. The clonotype originates from a woman between 40 and 55 years old in good health and CMV-seropositive. V and J are TRBV5-1 and TRBJ2-7, with 7 bases that match TRBD1. The CDR3 DNA sequence: TGCGCCAGCAGCTTCACCTCCGGGACAGAAACCTACGAGCAGTACTTC. It yields the protein CASSFTSGTETYEQYF.